The clone carrying this TCR beta chain was found once. The antigen is unknown. The survey-level immunoSEQ assay was used. TCRdb keeps only in-frame clones here, not all; method: immunoSEQ multiplex PCR. The repertoire has tens of thousands of clones, 73% of them found once; the top ten carry 0.74%. Germline assignment: CDR1 MDHEN and CDR2 SYDVKM. The CDR3 sequence is 14 residues long. Trimming removed 0 bases from V and 3 bases from J, with 9 bases in between. The data derive from a study of pediatric ulcerative colitis. The overall study: Disease was pancolitis in under 10 and left-sided in two, histology-confirmed.

One to two pinch biopsies were taken from the rectum during colonoscopy. General observations from the study: In rectum, acute severe colitis had expanded clones and less diversity. This repertoire reflects total lymphocytes rather than subpopulations like regulatory T cells.

This clonotype originated in a boy aged 5 to 17 with moderate ulcerative colitis. V usage is TRBV28 and J usage is TRBJ2-7; maybe TRBD1 (5 bases). The specimen was gut tissue. CDR3 protein: CASSLWGRDYEQYF. Here the CDR3 DNA reads TGTGCCAGCAGTTTATGGGGGCGCGACTACGAGCAGTACTTC.